This T cell receptor beta chain was observed in a study of type 1 regulatory T cells. Study as a whole: T-allo10 is an in vitro-generated, Tr1-enriched CD4 T cell product specific for alloantigen.

This clonotype was detected a few times. Its antigen is not identified. The CDR3 totals 14 residues. Germline V CDR1 and CDR2: SGHTA, FQGNSA. Trimming removed 3 bases at V and 1 base at J, with 6 bases between. T-allo10 cells from the graft donor were described as anergic, host-alloantigen-specific, and alloantigen-specific suppressors. TCRdb itself ran the reads through MiXCR, one entry per CDR3 protein. This sample has about 74,000 distinct CDR3 sequences, with roughly 60% found just once. The receptor was derived from a human donor in good health. This chain uses TRBV7-2 with TRBJ2-2; TRBD2 is a possible D gene (6 bases). What was sequenced was cultured T cells, either the whole culture or a sorted T cell fraction (not recorded which). Subset described: Tr1-enriched cell product generated in vitro against host alloantigens. The DNA for the CDR3 is TGTGCCAGCAGCTTTAGCGGGAACACCGGGGAGCTGTTTTTT. Translated, it gives CASSFSGNTGELFF. Supplemented by reference TRBV7-2 and TRBJ2-2, the full variable domain reads GAGVSQSPSNKVTEKGKDVELRCDPISGHTALYWYRQSLGQGLEFLIYFQGNSAPDKSGLPSDRFSAERTGGSVSTLTIQRTQQEDSAVYLCASSFSGNTGELFFGEGSRLTVL.